The 16 T cell receptor beta chains in this list originate from one sample, sequenced in a study of T-cell memory formation after mild COVID-19 (dated by TCRdb to the early 2020s). The library came from 5' RACE. The run used an Illumina NovaSeq 6000. Clones were called with MiXCR by TCRdb after fastp trimmed the public reads at Q25, and only in-frame beta chains were retained. Under each unique CDR3 protein, matching rows form one entry showing the most common genes and DNA. This sample holds more than 80,000 distinct CDR3 sequences; roughly 12% were observed only once. Together, the top ten hold 27% of the sample. The sample comprised PBMCs or a T cell subset sorted from them (not recorded which). These receptors were obtained from an adult woman who had mild COVID-19 (a few samples of this study predate the infection). The sample titles of this study are shuffled in the database, so cell type and time point are left out; the donor was told from shared clones.

J is TRBJ2-7 and V is TRBV19, with a weak D call TRBD2 (6 bases). CDR3 length: 15 residues. CDR1 is LNHDA, CDR2 SQIVND, per germline (reference sequence). Trimming took 2 bases from V and 2 from J, leaving 13 bases between them. The CDR3 coding sequence is TGTGCCAGTAGTATATACCTAGCGAGTGCCTACGAGCAGTACTTC. Its protein is CASSIYLASAYEQYF.

This clonotype was seen only a few times. The rearrangement links TRBV24-1 to TRBJ2-1, with TRBD2 matching 7 bases. V shed 2 bases, J shed 6 bases, and the junction held 15 bases outside the gene matches. The length of the CDR3 is 18 residues. Germline loops: CDR1 KGHDR, CDR2 SFDVKD. The CDR3 DNA follows: TGTGCCACCAGTGATTCCGCCGGCGTGGCGGGGAGGGGCAATGAGCAGTTCTTC. It encodes CATSDSAGVAGRGNEQFF.

The chain has TRBV19 and TRBJ2-1, with TRBD1 matching 7 bases. V lost 7 bases to trimming and J lost 3 bases; unmatched junction nucleotides: 6. The CDR3 length is 14 residues. The germline V gene encodes CDR1 LNHDA and CDR2 SQIVND (reference sequence). CDR3 protein: CASTETGLYNEQFF. CDR3 DNA sequence: TGTGCCAGTACTGAGACAGGGCTCTACAATGAGCAGTTCTTC.

This chain connects TRBV9 to TRBJ2-7, with a possible D match to TRBD2 (5 bases). Trimming left V 2 bases short and J 7 bases short, with 13 bases between. This CDR3 has 13 amino acids. The germline V gene has CDR1 SGDLS and CDR2 YYNGEE. This CDR3 reads CASSVGGGWEQYF. Written as DNA, the CDR3 is TGTGCCAGCAGCGTTGGTGGCGGGTGGGAGCAGTACTTC. Full variable domain (rest looked up from reference TRBV9 and TRBJ2-7): DSGVTQTPKHLITATGQRVTLRCSPRSGDLSVYWYQQSLDQGLQFLIQYYNGEERAKGNILERFSAQQFPDLHSELNLSSLELGDSALYFCASSVGGGWEQYFGPGTRLTVT.

The gene calls are TRBV7-6 and TRBJ2-3; possibly TRBD1 or TRBD2 for D (5 bases each). CDR1 is SGHVS and CDR2 is FNYEAQ in the germline V gene. The CDR3 sequence is 13 residues long. V was trimmed by 1 base and J by 11 bases, leaving 13 bases between them. The CDR3 DNA is TGTGCCAGCAGCTTAGGGACGGGACGGGGGCAGTATTTT. Translation gives CASSLGTGRGQYF. Together with reference TRBV7-6 and TRBJ2-3, the CDR3 gives the full variable domain: GAGVSQSPRYKVTKRGQDVALRCDPISGHVSLYWYRQALGQGPEFLTYFNYEAQQDKSGLPNDRFSAERPEGSISTLTIQRTEQRDSAMYRCASSLGTGRGQYFGPGTRLTVL.

V and J are TRBV27 and TRBJ2-7; D perhaps matches TRBD1 (6 bases). CDR3 length equals 14 residues. From germline, CDR1 is MNHEY and CDR2 SMNVEV (reference sequence). V dropped 2 bases and J dropped 4 bases, with 12 bases sitting between them. CDR3 region: CASSLTGTIYEQYF. The DNA for the CDR3 is TGTGCCAGCAGTTTAACGGGGACAATATACGAGCAGTACTTC.

This clonotype was seen more than once but under ten times. The CDR3 region has the DNA TGTGCCAGCAGCCTCTGGGGTGCCACTGAAGCTTTCTTT. Its translation is CASSLWGATEAFF. The chain recombines TRBV5-5 with TRBJ1-1; D is undetermined. The CDR3 contains 13 residues. CDR1 and CDR2 from the germline V gene are SGHKS and YYEKEE (reference sequence). The V gene lost 4 bases and the J gene lost 4 bases, with 11 bases spanning the gap.

This clonotype was counted only a few times. This chain links TRBV4-1 with TRBJ2-3; 13 bases line up with TRBD2. Germline lookup yields CDR1 MGHRA and CDR2 YSYEKL. After removal of 1 base from V and 5 bases from J, the junction contained 3 bases not matched to a gene. CDR3 size: 16 residues. CDR3 protein: CASSQGTSGGQDTQYF. For the CDR3, the DNA is TGCGCCAGCAGCCAAGGGACTAGCGGGGGTCAAGATACGCAGTATTTT.

The CDR3 region is CASSAGWAGQYNEQFF. CDR3 DNA sequence: TGCGCCAGCAGCGCCGGTTGGGCGGGGCAATACAATGAGCAGTTCTTC. This chain joins TRBV5-1 and TRBJ2-1, with TRBD2 as a possible D gene (6 bases). The CDR3 sequence is 16 residues long. V lost 4 bases and J lost 4, with 18 bases in between. Germline CDR1 reads SGHRS; CDR2 reads YFSETQ.

The chain employs TRBV6-6 and TRBJ1-1, with TRBD1 identical over 10 bases. The CDR3 has 15 amino acids. V shed 5 bases, J shed 4 bases, and the junction held 7 bases outside the gene matches. Germline V gives CDR1 MNHNY, CDR2 SVGAGI (reference sequence). CDR3 protein: CASSNPRTGGTEAFF. CDR3 DNA: TGTGCCAGCAGTAATCCCAGGACAGGGGGCACTGAAGCTTTCTTT.

The chain uses TRBV2 and TRBJ2-7; TRBD1 or TRBD2 may be the D gene (7 bases each). Germline V gene data show CDR1 as SNHLY and CDR2 as FYNNEI. The CDR3 runs 14 residues. Trimming pared 7 bases from V and 4 bases from J, leaving 17 bases between. The CDR3 sequence is CASNYQGGQYEQYF. DNA for the CDR3: TGTGCCAGCAACTACCAGGGGGGGCAATACGAGCAGTACTTC. Looking up the rest from reference TRBV2 and TRBJ2-7 gives the full variable domain: EPEVTQTPSHQVTQMGQEVILRCVPISNHLYFYWYRQILGQKVEFLVSFYNNEISEKSEIFDDQFSVERPDGSNFTLKIRSTKLEDSAMYFCASNYQGGQYEQYFGPGTRLTVT.

The rearrangement links TRBV7-2 to TRBJ2-5; D not certain. Looked up from germline, CDR1 is SGHTA and CDR2 is FQGNSA. The V gene lost 3 bases and the J gene lost 4 bases, with 6 bases spanning the gap. The CDR3 loop spans 12 amino acids. The CDR3 DNA is TGTGCCAGCAGCTTTGGACGAGAGACCCAGTACTTC. Protein product: CASSFGRETQYF.

The CDR3 DNA reads TGTGCCAGCGGCGGGGGTACGGGAAACACCATATATTTT. Translated, it gives CASGGGTGNTIYF. The chain uses TRBV7-8 and TRBJ1-3, with D perhaps matching TRBD1 (5 bases). Germline loops: CDR1 SGHVS, CDR2 FQNEAQ. V gave up 8 bases and J gave up 4 bases, with 12 bases separating them. This CDR3 comprises 13 residues.

This clonotype occurred a few times. The chain links TRBV7-6 to TRBJ2-7; no firm D call. Germline assignment: CDR1 SGHVS and CDR2 FNYEAQ. V lost 4 bases, J lost 3 bases, and 10 bases lay in between. The CDR3 consists of 13 residues. CDR3: CASSSMDGYEQYF. The CDR3 DNA sequence: TGTGCCAGCAGCTCCATGGACGGCTACGAGCAGTACTTC.

Many counts were recorded for this clonotype. The rearrangement uses TRBV20-1 and TRBJ2-7; tentative D call: TRBD2 (5 bases). The germline gives CDR1 DFQATT, CDR2 SNEGSKA (reference sequence). The germline V and J ends were trimmed by 0 bases and 3 bases, with 12 bases remaining between them. The CDR3 sequence is 14 residues long. For the CDR3, the DNA is TGCAGTGCTAGAGAAGGTCGGGGAAACTACGAGCAGTACTTC. Protein sequence: CSAREGRGNYEQYF.

V and J are TRBV4-2 and TRBJ2-3, with D possibly being TRBD1 (5 bases). In germline, CDR1 is LGHNA, CDR2 YNFKEQ. Trimming stripped 4 bases from V and 2 bases from J, with 10 bases between. This CDR3 spans 14 amino acids. DNA of the CDR3: TGTGCCAGCAGCCCAGCAGGGTTCACAGATACGCAGTATTTT. Encoded protein: CASSPAGFTDTQYF.